Presented here are 19 T cell receptor beta chains from one specimen sequenced in a study of shared clonotypes between healthy human individuals. Method: immunoSEQ multiplex PCR; TCRdb's copy keeps in-frame clones and lacks some. The sample carries 740,000 or so clones, around 73% recorded once. Sequencing input: memory CD4+ T cells sorted from blood. Subset here: CD45RA-negative fraction. The source of these receptors is a woman aged 25 to 45 in good health.

This clone occurred many times. This chain links TRBV5-4 with TRBJ2-7; D perhaps matches TRBD1 (9 bases). V lost 4 bases and J 5 bases, leaving 25 bases between the germline ends. Germline CDR1 and CDR2: SGHNT and YYREEE (reference sequence). This CDR3 comprises 17 residues. The CDR3 DNA reads as TGTGCCAGCAGCACCCCCGCGGGGGGACAGGGTCCCAACGAGCAGTACTTC. Its translation: CASSTPAGGQGPNEQYF.

The chain has TRBV19 and TRBJ1-3, with no clear D. The germline V gene has CDR1 LNHDA and CDR2 SQIVND (reference sequence). This CDR3 region has 15 residues. V was shortened by 4 bases and J by 0 bases, with 10 bases between the two germline ends. DNA for the CDR3: TGTGCCAGTAGTAACTTTGCGGACTCTGGAAACACCATATATTTT. Its protein product is CASSNFADSGNTIYF.

J is TRBJ2-2 and V is TRBV19, with D perhaps matching TRBD2 (6 bases). CDR3 size: 15 residues. V lost 3 bases and J lost 6, with 14 bases in between. Germline V CDR1 and CDR2: LNHDA, SQIVND (reference sequence). CDR3 sequence reads: CASSISGTIAGELFF. In DNA form, the CDR3 reads TGTGCCAGTAGTATTAGCGGCACGATCGCCGGGGAGCTGTTTTTT.

This clone was found a few times. The chain couples TRBV18 to TRBJ2-5; possibly TRBD1 or TRBD2 for D (5 bases each). The CDR3 has 15 residues. Trimming took 2 bases from V and 1 from J, leaving 11 bases between them. CDR1 is KGHSH and CDR2 is LQKENI in the germline V gene. The CDR3 loop reads CASSPNRDGQETQYF. The DNA for the CDR3 is TGTGCCAGCTCACCAAACCGGGACGGCCAAGAGACCCAGTACTTC.

The chain employs TRBV19 and TRBJ2-1, with D maybe TRBD1 (5 bases). This CDR3 contains 14 residues. Trimming removed 3 bases from V and 2 bases from J, with 8 bases in between. In germline, CDR1 is LNHDA, CDR2 SQIVND (reference sequence). CDR3 sequence (DNA): TGTGCCAGTAGTATGCAGGGTGCCTACAATGAGCAGTTCTTC. Translating gives CASSMQGAYNEQFF.

This clone has a handful of counts. The chain employs TRBV6-5 and TRBJ2-1, with D unclear. From germline, CDR1 is MNHEY and CDR2 SVGAGI. V was cut by 0 bases and J by 2 bases, with 11 bases left in between. The CDR3 extends over 16 amino acids. In nucleotides, the CDR3 is TGTGCCAGCAGTTACTCGAGTGATCTAGCCTACAATGAGCAGTTCTTC. It specifies CASSYSSDLAYNEQFF.

This clone was picked up one time. The chain recombines TRBV5-4 with TRBJ1-5, with a possible D match to TRBD1 (5 bases). The V end lost 1 base, the J end lost 7 bases, and 12 bases lay between the germline ends. Germline CDR1 is SGHNT and CDR2 is YYREEE (reference sequence). This CDR3 has 14 amino acids. The CDR3 DNA is TGTGCCAGCAGCTTGCCGGGGCCAGGCCAGCCCCAGCATTTT. Translating gives CASSLPGPGQPQHF.

The chain employs TRBV28 and TRBJ2-7, with D perhaps TRBD1 (5 bases). Germline values: CDR1 MDHEN, CDR2 SYDVKM. V dropped 8 bases and J dropped 5 bases, with 16 bases sitting between them. The CDR3 is 13 residues long. CDR3 coding DNA: TGTGCCAGCCTTCGGACAAGTTCCCACGAGCAGTACTTC. Protein product: CASLRTSSHEQYF.

The chain carries TRBV7-3 and TRBJ2-1; TRBD2 aligns across 11 bases. V dropped 2 bases and J dropped 7; count of bases not matched to a gene: 10. Germline-derived CDR1 and CDR2 are SGHTA and FQGTGA. The CDR3 sequence is 17 residues long. The CDR3 nucleotides read TGTGCCAGCAGCTTAGTACTAGCGGGAGCTTCGACAAATGAGCAGTTCTTC. It yields the protein CASSLVLAGASTNEQFF.

This rearrangement joins TRBV28 to TRBJ1-4, with D unclear. CDR3 length equals 16 residues. V lost 4 bases to trimming and J lost 8 bases, with 20 bases between them. Germline V gives CDR1 MDHEN, CDR2 SYDVKM. This CDR3 reads CASSYWALSFEEKLFF. Written as DNA, the CDR3 is TGTGCCAGCAGTTATTGGGCCCTGAGCTTTGAGGAAAAACTGTTTTTT.

CDR3 DNA: TGTGCCTGGAGTTCACTTCGACAGGGGAAATACACCTTC. This sequence encodes CAWSSLRQGKYTF. The V gene is TRBV30, the J gene TRBJ1-2; TRBD1 agrees at 8 bases. The V gene end was trimmed by 2 bases and the J gene end by 11 bases; junction bases not matched to a gene: 10. This CDR3 contains 13 residues. Germline V CDR1 and CDR2: GTSNPN, SVGIG (reference sequence).

This chain uses TRBV5-6 with TRBJ2-2; D is unresolved. This CDR3 has 16 residues. Between the trimmed V and J ends, which lost 2 bases and 3 bases, there was a span of 14 bases. CDR1 SGHDT and CDR2 YYEEEE come from the germline V gene. The CDR3 region has the DNA TGTGCCAGCAGCTTTCGCAGACGATACTACACCGGGGAGCTGTTTTTT. Amino acids: CASSFRRRYYTGELFF.

In nucleotides, the CDR3 is TGTGCCAGCAACATAGCGGGAGGGTTCAGGGGCAATGAGCAGTTCTTC. Its protein is CASNIAGGFRGNEQFF. This chain connects TRBV28 to TRBJ2-1; TRBD2 matches at 11 bases. This CDR3 has 16 residues. V dropped 7 bases and J dropped 6; count of bases not matched to a gene: 11. The germline V gene has CDR1 MDHEN and CDR2 SYDVKM.

The chain employs TRBV4-1 and TRBJ2-7, with D possibly TRBD2 on 6 matching bases. Trimming left V 0 bases short and J 0 bases short, with 15 bases between. Germline-derived CDR1 and CDR2 are MGHRA and YSYEKL. The CDR3 has 17 amino acids. This CDR3 reads CASSQDLGLRYSYEQYF. The DNA for the CDR3 is TGCGCCAGCAGCCAAGATCTGGGACTTCGCTACTCCTACGAGCAGTACTTC.

The V and J genes are TRBV6-5 and TRBJ1-3, with D unresolved. Trimming removed 6 bases from V and 0 bases from J, with 12 bases in between. This CDR3 has 15 amino acids. Germline V lookup: CDR1 MNHEY, CDR2 SVGAGI. The CDR3 DNA follows: TGTGCCAGCAGGGCCGGACGGGCCTCTGGAAACACCATATATTTT. Translation gives CASRAGRASGNTIYF.

Comments on this clone: The same CDR3 can be traced to other DNA sequences in this sample. The J gene is TRBJ1-4, the V gene TRBV5-1; perhaps TRBD1 as D (6 bases). Looked up from germline, CDR1 is SGHRS and CDR2 is YFSETQ. Deletions cut 4 bases from V and 4 bases from J, with 11 bases between. CDR3 size: 14 residues. This CDR3 is CASSQGHRNEKLFF. The CDR3 nucleotides are TGCGCCAGCAGCCAGGGACACCGTAATGAAAAACTGTTTTTT. The variable domain in full, with the rest retrieved from reference TRBV5-1 and TRBJ1-4, is KAGVTQTPRYLIKTRGQQVTLSCSPISGHRSVSWYQQTPGQGLQFLFEYFSETQRNKGNFPGRFSGRQFSNSRSEMNVSTLELGDSALYLCASSQGHRNEKLFFGSGTQLSVL.

The V gene is TRBV6-5, the J gene TRBJ2-1; D is perhaps TRBD2 (6 bases). Germline V lookup: CDR1 MNHEY, CDR2 SVGAGI. The CDR3 loop spans 14 amino acids. Trimming took off 5 bases at V and 6 bases at J, with 14 bases between the two ends. The CDR3 region is CASSNPRGGNEQFF. CDR3 sequence (DNA): TGTGCCAGCAGTAATCCCCGGGGAGGCAATGAGCAGTTCTTC.

The chain is built from TRBV28 and TRBJ2-7, with 15 bases fitting TRBD2. With V trimmed by 5 bases and J by 7 bases, 6 bases remained unmatched. Germline-derived CDR1 and CDR2 are MDHEN and SYDVKM. The CDR3 consists of 15 residues. The DNA for the CDR3 is TGTGCCAGCAGTCCCCGGACTAGCGGGAGGGGGGAGCAGTACTTC. Residues: CASSPRTSGRGEQYF.

Worth noting for this clone: This sample includes further DNA sequences coding for the same CDR3. The chain couples TRBV4-1 to TRBJ2-3; D is undetermined. The V gene's germline CDR1 is MGHRA and CDR2 YSYEKL. Trimming shortened V by 1 base and J by 4 bases, and 15 bases separated the two germline ends. The CDR3 consists of 16 residues. CDR3 bases: TGCGCCAGCAGCCAAGGGCCTCCCTCAACCGCAGATACGCAGTATTTT. Amino acid sequence: CASSQGPPSTADTQYF.